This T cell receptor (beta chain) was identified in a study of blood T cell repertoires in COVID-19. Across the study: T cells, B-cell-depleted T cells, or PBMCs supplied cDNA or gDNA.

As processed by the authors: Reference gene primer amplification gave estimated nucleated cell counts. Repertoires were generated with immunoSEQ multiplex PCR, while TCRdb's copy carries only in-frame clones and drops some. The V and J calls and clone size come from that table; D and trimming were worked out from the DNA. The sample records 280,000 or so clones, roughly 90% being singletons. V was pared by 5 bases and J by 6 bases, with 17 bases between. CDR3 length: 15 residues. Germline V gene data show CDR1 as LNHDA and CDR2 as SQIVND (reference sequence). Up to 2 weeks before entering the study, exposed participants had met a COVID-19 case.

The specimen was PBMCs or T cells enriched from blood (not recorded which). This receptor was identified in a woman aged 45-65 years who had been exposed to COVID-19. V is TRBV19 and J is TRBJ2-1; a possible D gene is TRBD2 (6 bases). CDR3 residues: CASSPHSGSSNEQFF. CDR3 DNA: TGTGCCAGTAGTCCCCACTCCGGGAGCAGCAATGAGCAGTTCTTC. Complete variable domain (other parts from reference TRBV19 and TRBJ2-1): DGGITQSPKYLFRKEGQNVTLSCEQNLNHDAMYWYRQDPGQGLRLIYYSQIVNDFQKGDIAEGYSVSREKKESFPLTVTSAQKNPTAFYLCASSPHSGSSNEQFFGPGTRLTVL.